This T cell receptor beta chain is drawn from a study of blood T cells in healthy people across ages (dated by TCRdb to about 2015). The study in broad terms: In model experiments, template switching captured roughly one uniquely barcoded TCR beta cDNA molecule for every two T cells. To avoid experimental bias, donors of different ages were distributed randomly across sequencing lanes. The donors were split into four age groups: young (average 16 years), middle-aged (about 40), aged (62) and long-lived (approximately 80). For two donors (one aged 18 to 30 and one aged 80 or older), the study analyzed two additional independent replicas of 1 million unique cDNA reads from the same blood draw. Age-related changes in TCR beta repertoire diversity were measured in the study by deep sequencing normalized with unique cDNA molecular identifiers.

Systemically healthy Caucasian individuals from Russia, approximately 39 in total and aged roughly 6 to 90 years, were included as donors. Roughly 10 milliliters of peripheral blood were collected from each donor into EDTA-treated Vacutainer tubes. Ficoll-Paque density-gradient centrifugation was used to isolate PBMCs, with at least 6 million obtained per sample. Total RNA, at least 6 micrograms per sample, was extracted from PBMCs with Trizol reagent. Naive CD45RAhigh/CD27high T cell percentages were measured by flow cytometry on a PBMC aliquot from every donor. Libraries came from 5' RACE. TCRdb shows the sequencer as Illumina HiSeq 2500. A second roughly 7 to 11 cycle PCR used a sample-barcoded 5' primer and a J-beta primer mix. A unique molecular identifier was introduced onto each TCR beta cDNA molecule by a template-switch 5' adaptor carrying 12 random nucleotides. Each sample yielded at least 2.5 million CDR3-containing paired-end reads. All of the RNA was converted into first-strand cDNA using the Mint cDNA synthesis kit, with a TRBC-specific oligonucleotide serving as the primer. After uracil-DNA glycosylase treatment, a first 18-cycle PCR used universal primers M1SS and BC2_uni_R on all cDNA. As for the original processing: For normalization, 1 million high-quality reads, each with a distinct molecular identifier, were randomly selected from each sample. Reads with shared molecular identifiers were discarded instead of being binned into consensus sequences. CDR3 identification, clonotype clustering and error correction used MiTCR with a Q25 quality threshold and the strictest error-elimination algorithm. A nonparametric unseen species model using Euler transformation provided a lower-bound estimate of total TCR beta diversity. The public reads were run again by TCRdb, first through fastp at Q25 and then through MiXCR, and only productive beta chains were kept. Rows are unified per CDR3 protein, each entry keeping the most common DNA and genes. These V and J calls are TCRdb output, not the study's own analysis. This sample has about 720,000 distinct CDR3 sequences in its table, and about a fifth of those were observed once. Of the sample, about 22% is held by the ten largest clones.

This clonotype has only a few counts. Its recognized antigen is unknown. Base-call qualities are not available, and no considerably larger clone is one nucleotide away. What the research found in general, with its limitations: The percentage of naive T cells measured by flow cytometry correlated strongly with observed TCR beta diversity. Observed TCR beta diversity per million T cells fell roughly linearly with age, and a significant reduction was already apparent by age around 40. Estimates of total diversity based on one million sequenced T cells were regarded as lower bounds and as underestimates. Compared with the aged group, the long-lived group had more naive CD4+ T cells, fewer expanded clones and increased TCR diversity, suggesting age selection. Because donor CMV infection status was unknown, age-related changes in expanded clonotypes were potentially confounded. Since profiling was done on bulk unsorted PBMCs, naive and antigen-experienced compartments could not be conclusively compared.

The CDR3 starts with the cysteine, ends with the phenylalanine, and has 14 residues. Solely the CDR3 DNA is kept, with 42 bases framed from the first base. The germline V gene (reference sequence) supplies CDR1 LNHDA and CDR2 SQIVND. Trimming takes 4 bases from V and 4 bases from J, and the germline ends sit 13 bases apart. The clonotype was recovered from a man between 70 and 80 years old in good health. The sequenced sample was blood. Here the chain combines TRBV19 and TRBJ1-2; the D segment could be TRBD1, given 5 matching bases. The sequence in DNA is TGTGCCAGTAGTACAACGACAGACGTCTATGGCTACACCTTC. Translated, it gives CASSTTTDVYGYTF.